These 24 T cell receptor beta chains share one sample of origin, sequenced in a study of cytomegalovirus exposure and HLA in healthy donors. Vbeta (60) and Jbeta (13) primers were used in the PCR. TCRdb's table, derived via immunoSEQ multiplex PCR, lists solely in-frame clones and lacks some. The sample holds roughly 40,000 clones, roughly 76% seen once. The specimen was PBMCs. Receptor source: a woman in her 40s in good health and CMV-seronegative.

The chain links TRBV15 to TRBJ1-1; D gene uncertain. Looked up from germline, CDR1 is LNHNV and CDR2 is YYDKDF (reference sequence). Trimming removed 0 bases at V and 1 base at J, with 12 bases between. The CDR3 is 16 amino acids. This CDR3 is CATSRDLGRWNTEAFF. The CDR3 DNA reads as TGTGCCACCAGCAGAGATCTCGGCAGGTGGAACACTGAAGCTTTCTTT.

This chain joins TRBV4-3 and TRBJ2-2; 10 bases map to TRBD1. The germline gives CDR1 LGHNA, CDR2 YSLEER. V lost 4 bases to trimming and J lost 5 bases; unmatched junction nucleotides: 4. The CDR3 covers 15 residues. CDR3 in amino acids: CASSPGQGGTGELFF. CDR3 DNA: TGCGCCAGCAGCCCTGGACAGGGGGGGACCGGGGAGCTGTTTTTT.

CDR3: CASSLTAQETQYF. The CDR3 region has the DNA TGTGCCAGCAGCTTAACTGCACAAGAGACCCAGTACTTC. V is TRBV13 and J is TRBJ2-5; D is ambiguous. This CDR3 contains 13 residues. Germline V lookup: CDR1 PRHDT, CDR2 FYEKMQ (reference sequence). The V end was cut by 2 bases, the J end by 2 bases, with 6 bases between.

The chain's CDR3 is CASSMRDRSSYEQYF. Written as DNA, the CDR3 is TGTGCCAGCAGCATGAGAGACAGGTCAAGCTACGAGCAGTACTTC. The chain combines TRBV21-1 with TRBJ2-7; the table's D call of TRBD1 was not tested on the DNA. TRBV21-1 is a recognized pseudogene. This CDR3 contains 15 residues.

This clone was counted a single time. The chain employs TRBV27 and TRBJ1-5; D is undetermined. Trimming took 4 bases from V and 6 from J, leaving 10 bases between them. The CDR3 extends over 13 amino acids. CDR1 and CDR2 from the germline V gene are MNHEY and SMNVEV (reference sequence). The CDR3: CASSSRSSQPQHF. In nucleotides, the CDR3 is TGTGCCAGCAGTTCCAGGTCAAGTCAGCCCCAGCATTTT.

The chain uses TRBV9 and TRBJ1-5; D unresolved. The V end lost 4 bases, the J end lost 7 bases, and 15 bases lay between the germline ends. CDR3 length: 14 amino acids. CDR1 and CDR2 (germline): SGDLS, YYNGEE. CDR3 DNA sequence: TGTGCCAGCAGCCCTGGACTCGTAGGGCAGCCCCAGCATTTT. Protein sequence: CASSPGLVGQPQHF.

The chain is built from TRBV5-4 and TRBJ1-6; 8 bases agree with TRBD1. The CDR3 sequence is 15 residues long. With V trimmed by 4 bases and J by 8 bases, 8 bases remained unmatched. Per the germline V gene, CDR1 is SGHNT and CDR2 is YYREEE (reference sequence). The CDR3 DNA follows: TGTGCCAGCAGCCTGGGGCAGGGGGCTTATTCACCCCTCCACTTT. This encodes CASSLGQGAYSPLHF.

This rearrangement joins TRBV18 to TRBJ1-1; TRBD1 matches 8 bases. The CDR3 is 15 residues long. Germline CDR1 and CDR2: KGHSH and LQKENI. The V gene end was trimmed by 3 bases and the J gene end by 4 bases; junction bases not matched to a gene: 7. The CDR3 loop reads CASSPGAGGITEAFF. CDR3 sequence (DNA): TGTGCCAGCTCACCTGGGGCAGGGGGCATCACTGAAGCTTTCTTT.

The V call is TRBV6-5, the J call TRBJ2-1; 9 bases align to TRBD2. Germline loops: CDR1 MNHEY, CDR2 SVGAGI. V shed 0 bases, J shed 9 bases, and the junction held 6 bases outside the gene matches. The CDR3 consists of 15 residues. The CDR3 nucleotides read TGTGCCAGCAGTTACTCGACCAGCGGGGGGCTTGAGCAGTTCTTC. This codes for CASSYSTSGGLEQFF.

The rearrangement links TRBV4-3 to TRBJ1-6; tentative D call: TRBD1 (5 bases). V lost 2 bases, J lost 9 bases, and 11 bases lay in between. CDR1 and CDR2 (germline): LGHNA, YSLEER. CDR3 size: 14 residues. The CDR3 reads CASSQTGVFSPLHF. For the CDR3, the DNA is TGCGCCAGCAGCCAAACAGGAGTCTTTTCACCCCTCCACTTT.

J is TRBJ1-5 and V is TRBV19; no firm D call. There are 13 residues in the CDR3. V gave up 7 bases and J gave up 0 bases, with 7 bases separating them. The V gene's germline CDR1 is LNHDA and CDR2 SQIVND (reference sequence). DNA of the CDR3: TGTGCCAGTACCCCGTATAGCAATCAGCCCCAGCATTTT. This gives the protein CASTPYSNQPQHF.

The chain employs TRBV6-5 and TRBJ1-2; D perhaps matches TRBD1 (5 bases). Between the trimmed V and J ends, which lost 2 bases and 5 bases, there was a span of 12 bases. CDR3 length equals 14 residues. Per germline, CDR1 MNHEY and CDR2 SVGAGI. This CDR3 is CASSYGGYQYGYTF. The CDR3 region has the DNA TGTGCCAGCAGTTACGGGGGGTATCAGTATGGCTACACCTTC.

This chain links TRBV2 with TRBJ1-1; the D gene is possibly TRBD1 (6 bases). Germline CDR1 reads SNHLY; CDR2 reads FYNNEI. The CDR3 contains 14 residues. V was pared by 8 bases and J by 2 bases, with 15 bases between. This CDR3 is CASVYDRLNTEAFF. DNA for the CDR3: TGTGCCAGCGTGTACGACAGGCTAAACACTGAAGCTTTCTTT.

This clone was seen more than once but under ten times. This chain links TRBV4-2 with TRBJ2-3, with D possibly being TRBD2 (6 bases). This CDR3 contains 16 residues. Germline V gene data show CDR1 as LGHNA and CDR2 as YNFKEQ. The V end lost 0 bases, the J end lost 0 bases, and 10 bases lay between the germline ends. The CDR3 reads CASSQDQLASTDTQYF. Written as DNA, the CDR3 is TGTGCCAGCAGCCAAGATCAACTAGCTAGCACAGATACGCAGTATTTT.

The gene calls are TRBV7-8 and TRBJ2-7; a weak D match, TRBD1 (6 bases). Germline CDR1 SGHVS, CDR2 FQNEAQ. CDR3 length: 15 amino acids. V dropped 5 bases and J dropped 2 bases, with 16 bases sitting between them. CDR3 residues: CASSPRGRSAYEQYF. In DNA, the CDR3 is TGTGCCAGCAGCCCCAGGGGAAGGTCAGCCTACGAGCAGTACTTC. The complete variable domain, with remaining parts taken from reference TRBV7-8 and TRBJ2-7, reads GAGVSQSPRYKVAKRGQDVALRCDPISGHVSLFWYQQALGQGPEFLTYFQNEAQLDKSGLPSDRFFAERPEGSVSTLKIQRTQQEDSAVYLCASSPRGRSAYEQYFGPGTRLTVT.

The chain combines TRBV28 with TRBJ1-2; D remains ambiguous. From germline, CDR1 is MDHEN and CDR2 SYDVKM. The CDR3 spans 13 residues. The germline V and J ends were trimmed by 5 bases and 3 bases, with 10 bases remaining between them. In DNA form, the CDR3 reads TGTGCCAGCAGTCCGGGCGGGGACTATGGCTACACCTTC. Amino acid sequence: CASSPGGDYGYTF.

V and J are TRBV2 and TRBJ2-7; D call uncertain. The germline V gene encodes CDR1 SNHLY and CDR2 FYNNEI. The length of the CDR3 is 15 residues. V was pared by 0 bases and J by 1 base, with 10 bases between. The CDR3 nucleotides are TGTGCCAGCAGTGAAGCGCCATTACAATCCTACGAGCAGTACTTC. It codes for CASSEAPLQSYEQYF.

This clone has a single count. This rearrangement joins TRBV19 to TRBJ2-1; 9 nucleotides align to TRBD1. Germline assignment: CDR1 LNHDA and CDR2 SQIVND (reference sequence). CDR3 length: 14 amino acids. V trimming: 5 bases; J trimming: 7 bases; junction bases outside the gene matches: 6. This chain's CDR3 is CASSSGQGWNEQFF. CDR3 coding DNA: TGTGCCAGTAGTTCCGGACAGGGGTGGAATGAGCAGTTCTTC.

This chain's CDR3 is CASSWVGTEGMNTEAFF. CDR3 DNA: TGTGCCAGCAGCTGGGTCGGGACGGAGGGTATGAACACTGAAGCTTTCTTT. The gene calls are TRBV7-2 and TRBJ1-1; the D gene is possibly TRBD1 (5 bases). This CDR3 has 17 residues. V gave up 4 bases and J gave up 0 bases, with 18 bases separating them. Germline CDR1 SGHTA, CDR2 FQGNSA.

The chain couples TRBV5-4 to TRBJ2-3, with 9 positions matching TRBD1. The CDR3 length is 14 residues. The V and J ends lost 6 bases and 7 bases, in that order; junction bases with no gene match: 9. Germline V gene sequence: CDR1 SGHNT, CDR2 YYREEE (reference sequence). CDR3 amino acids: CASTTGGASNTQYF. The CDR3 DNA reads as TGTGCCAGCACCACAGGGGGCGCGTCGAATACGCAGTATTTT.

The chain recombines TRBV5-4 with TRBJ2-1; a weak D match, TRBD2 (5 bases). The CDR3 totals 16 residues. CDR1 is SGHNT and CDR2 is YYREEE in the germline V gene (reference sequence). V was pared by 4 bases and J by 4 bases, with 18 bases between. The CDR3 sequence is CASSAGGTAVYNEQFF. The DNA of the CDR3 is TGTGCCAGCAGCGCGGGCGGTACAGCCGTTTACAATGAGCAGTTCTTC. Filled out from reference TRBV5-4 and TRBJ2-1, the complete variable domain reads ETGVTQSPTHLIKTRGQQVTLRCSSQSGHNTVSWYQQALGQGPQFIFQYYREEENGRGNFPPRFSGLQFPNYSSELNVNALELDDSALYLCASSAGGTAVYNEQFFGPGTRLTVL.

The gene calls are TRBV7-6 and TRBJ2-1, with D possibly TRBD2 on 6 matching bases. Trimming took 3 bases from V and 1 from J, leaving 10 bases between them. This CDR3 is built from 15 residues. Germline V gene sequence: CDR1 SGHVS, CDR2 FNYEAQ. CDR3 region: CASSFLGGSYNEQFF. The CDR3 nucleotides are TGTGCCAGCAGCTTCTTGGGGGGATCCTACAATGAGCAGTTCTTC.

The chain employs TRBV27 and TRBJ1-6; 9 bases agree with TRBD1. CDR1 and CDR2 from the germline V gene are MNHEY and SMNVEV (reference sequence). The V and J ends lost 6 bases and 6 bases, in that order; junction bases with no gene match: 0. The length of the CDR3 is 13 residues. The CDR3: CASRTGGNSPLHF. CDR3 nucleotides: TGTGCCAGCAGGACAGGGGGTAATTCACCCCTCCACTTT.

The chain has TRBV6-5 and TRBJ1-5, with 8 nucleotides matching TRBD1. This CDR3 has 15 residues. Germline CDR1 reads MNHEY; CDR2 reads SVGAGI. V shed 6 bases, J shed 2 bases, and the junction held 6 bases outside the gene matches. The CDR3 DNA follows: TGTGCCAGCAGCACTAGGACAGGGCGCAATCAGCCCCAGCATTTT. Translation: CASSTRTGRNQPQHF.